This T cell receptor (beta chain) originates from a study of T cell responses to AZD1222 COVID-19 vaccine. Profiled with immunoSEQ multiplex PCR; TCRdb holds only in-frame clones, not every one. The profile shows 85,000 to 100,000 clones, around nine tenths of them singletons. Germline assignment: CDR1 MGHRA and CDR2 YSYEKL. V lost 2 bases and J 0 bases, leaving 13 bases between the germline ends. CDR3 length: 16 amino acids. Sequencing used peripheral blood, obtained 28 days after the second AZD1222 dose. This chain connects TRBV4-1 to TRBJ1-1; D possibly corresponds to TRBD1 (6 bases). The TCR comes from an adult who received the AZD1222 COVID-19 vaccine. The CDR3 region has the DNA TGCGCCAGCAGCCAAACATCGGGGGCGGTGAACACTGAAGCTTTCTTT. Its protein product is CASSQTSGAVNTEAFF.